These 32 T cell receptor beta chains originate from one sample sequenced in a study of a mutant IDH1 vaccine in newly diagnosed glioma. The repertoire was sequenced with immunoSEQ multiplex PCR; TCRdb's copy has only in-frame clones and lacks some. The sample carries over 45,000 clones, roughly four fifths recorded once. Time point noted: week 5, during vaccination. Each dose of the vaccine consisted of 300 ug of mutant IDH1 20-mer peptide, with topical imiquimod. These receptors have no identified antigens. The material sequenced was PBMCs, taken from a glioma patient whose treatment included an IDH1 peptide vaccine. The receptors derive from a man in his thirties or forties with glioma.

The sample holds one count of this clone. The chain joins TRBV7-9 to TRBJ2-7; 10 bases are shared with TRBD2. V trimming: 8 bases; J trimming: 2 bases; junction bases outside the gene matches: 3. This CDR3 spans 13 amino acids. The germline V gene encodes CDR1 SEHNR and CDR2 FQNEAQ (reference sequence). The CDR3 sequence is CASALAGAYEQYF. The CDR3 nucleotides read TGTGCCAGCGCCCTAGCGGGGGCCTACGAGCAGTACTTC.

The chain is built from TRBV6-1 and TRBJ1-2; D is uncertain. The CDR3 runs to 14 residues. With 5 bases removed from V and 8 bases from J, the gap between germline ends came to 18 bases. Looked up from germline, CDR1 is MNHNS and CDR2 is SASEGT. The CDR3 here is CASSPLWVQGGYTF. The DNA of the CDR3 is TGTGCCAGCAGTCCGCTTTGGGTACAAGGGGGCTACACCTTC.

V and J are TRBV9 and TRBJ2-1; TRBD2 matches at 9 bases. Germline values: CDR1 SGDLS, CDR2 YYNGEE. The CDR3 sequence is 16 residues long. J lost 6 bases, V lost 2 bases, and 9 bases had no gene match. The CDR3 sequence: CASSVTAGGGANEQFF. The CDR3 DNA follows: TGTGCCAGCAGCGTGACGGCGGGCGGGGGGGCCAATGAGCAGTTCTTC.

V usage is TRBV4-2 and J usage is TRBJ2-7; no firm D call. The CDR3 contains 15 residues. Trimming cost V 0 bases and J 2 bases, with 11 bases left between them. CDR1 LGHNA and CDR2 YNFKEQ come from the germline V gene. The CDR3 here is CASSQDLGQPYEQYF. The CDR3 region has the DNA TGTGCCAGCAGCCAAGATCTAGGGCAGCCCTACGAGCAGTACTTC.

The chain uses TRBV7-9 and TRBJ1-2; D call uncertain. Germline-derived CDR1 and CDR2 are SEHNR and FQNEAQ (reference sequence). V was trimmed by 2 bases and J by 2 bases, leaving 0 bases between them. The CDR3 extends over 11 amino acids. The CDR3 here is CASSLNYGYTF. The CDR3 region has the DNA TGTGCCAGCAGCTTAAACTATGGCTACACCTTC.

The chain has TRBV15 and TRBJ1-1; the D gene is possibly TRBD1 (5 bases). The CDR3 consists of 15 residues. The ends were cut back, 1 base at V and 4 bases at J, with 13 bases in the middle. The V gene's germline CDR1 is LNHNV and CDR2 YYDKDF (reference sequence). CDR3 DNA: TGTGCCACCAGCAGAGTCCGGGGGGAGGGCACTGAAGCTTTCTTT. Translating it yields CATSRVRGEGTEAFF. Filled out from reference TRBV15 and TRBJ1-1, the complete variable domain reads DAMVIQNPRYQVTQFGKPVTLSCSQTLNHNVMYWYQQKSSQAPKLLFHYYDKDFNNEADTPDNFQSRRPNTSFCFLDIRSPGLGDTAMYLCATSRVRGEGTEAFFGQGTRLTVV.

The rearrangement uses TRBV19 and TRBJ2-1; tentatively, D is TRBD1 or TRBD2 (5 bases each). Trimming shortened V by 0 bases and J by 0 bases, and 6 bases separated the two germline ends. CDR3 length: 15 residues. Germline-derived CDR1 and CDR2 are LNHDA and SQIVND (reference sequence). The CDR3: CASSIDGGSYNEQFF. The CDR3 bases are TGTGCCAGTAGTATAGATGGGGGCTCCTACAATGAGCAGTTCTTC.

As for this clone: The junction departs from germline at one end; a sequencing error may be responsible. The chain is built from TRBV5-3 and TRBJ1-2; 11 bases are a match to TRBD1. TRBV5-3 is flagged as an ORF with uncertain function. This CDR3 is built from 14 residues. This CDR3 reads CASSFWTGGDGYTF. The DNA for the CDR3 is TGTGCCAGCAGCTTTTGGACAGGGGGCGATGGCTACACCTTC.

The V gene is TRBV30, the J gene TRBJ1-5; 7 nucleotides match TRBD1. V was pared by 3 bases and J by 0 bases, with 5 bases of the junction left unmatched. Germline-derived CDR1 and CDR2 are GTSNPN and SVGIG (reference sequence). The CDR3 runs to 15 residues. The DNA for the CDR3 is TGTGCCTGGAGAAAGGGGGCTCATAGCAATCAGCCCCAGCATTTT. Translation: CAWRKGAHSNQPQHF.

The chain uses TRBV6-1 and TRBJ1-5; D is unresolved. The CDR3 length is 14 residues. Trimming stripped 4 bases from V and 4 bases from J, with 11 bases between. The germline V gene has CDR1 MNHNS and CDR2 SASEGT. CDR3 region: CASSVKGSNQPQHF. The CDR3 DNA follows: TGTGCCAGCAGTGTAAAAGGGTCGAATCAGCCCCAGCATTTT.

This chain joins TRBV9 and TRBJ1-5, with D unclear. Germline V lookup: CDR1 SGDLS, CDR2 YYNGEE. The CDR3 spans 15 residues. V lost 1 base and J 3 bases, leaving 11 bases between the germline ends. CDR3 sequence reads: CASSVYDTPNQPQHF. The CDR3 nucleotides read TGTGCCAGCAGCGTATACGACACGCCCAATCAGCCCCAGCATTTT.

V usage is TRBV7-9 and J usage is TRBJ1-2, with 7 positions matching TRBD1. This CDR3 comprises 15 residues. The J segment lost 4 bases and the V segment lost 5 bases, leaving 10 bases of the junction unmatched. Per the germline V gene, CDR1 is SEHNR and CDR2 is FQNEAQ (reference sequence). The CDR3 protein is CASSHGTVGGYGYTF. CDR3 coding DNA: TGTGCCAGCAGCCACGGGACAGTCGGGGGCTATGGCTACACCTTC.

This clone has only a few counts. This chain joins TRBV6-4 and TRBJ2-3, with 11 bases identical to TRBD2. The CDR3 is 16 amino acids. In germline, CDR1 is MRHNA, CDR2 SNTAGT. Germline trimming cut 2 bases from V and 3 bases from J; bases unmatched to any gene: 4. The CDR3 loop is CASSDVASGGTDTQYF. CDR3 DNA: TGTGCCAGCAGTGACGTCGCTAGCGGGGGGACAGATACGCAGTATTTT.

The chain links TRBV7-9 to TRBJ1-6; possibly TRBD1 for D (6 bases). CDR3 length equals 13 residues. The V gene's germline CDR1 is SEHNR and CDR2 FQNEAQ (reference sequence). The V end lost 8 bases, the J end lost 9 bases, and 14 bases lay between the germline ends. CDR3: CASGRAGASPLHF. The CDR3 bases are TGTGCCAGCGGCCGGGCAGGGGCTTCACCCCTCCACTTT.

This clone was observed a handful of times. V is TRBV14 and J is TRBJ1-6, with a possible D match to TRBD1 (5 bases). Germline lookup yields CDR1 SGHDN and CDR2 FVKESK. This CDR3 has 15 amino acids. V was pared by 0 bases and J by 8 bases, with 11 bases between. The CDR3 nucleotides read TGTGCCAGCAGCCAAGATCCAGGGAGGGATTCACCCCTCCACTTT. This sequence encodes CASSQDPGRDSPLHF.

CDR3 amino acids: CASSHRLAGGADTQYF. The CDR3 region has the DNA TGTGCCAGCAGCCACCGACTAGCGGGGGGGGCAGATACGCAGTATTTT. The rearrangement links TRBV4-2 to TRBJ2-3; 14 nucleotides line up with TRBD2. Germline CDR1 LGHNA, CDR2 YNFKEQ. This CDR3 is 16 amino acids long. V lost 3 bases and J lost 4; bases outside the gene matches: 3.

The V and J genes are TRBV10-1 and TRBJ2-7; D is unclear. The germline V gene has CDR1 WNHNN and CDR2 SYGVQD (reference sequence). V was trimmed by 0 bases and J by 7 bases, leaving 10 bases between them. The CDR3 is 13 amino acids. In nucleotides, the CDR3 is TGCGCCAGCAGTGAGTCGCTAGGGAAAGAGCAGTACTTC. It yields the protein CASSESLGKEQYF.

The CDR3 here is CASSQVLTGSYSISGNTIYF. CDR3 DNA: TGCGCCAGCAGCCAAGTTCTAACAGGGTCATACTCTATCTCTGGAAACACCATATATTTT. The chain links TRBV4-1 to TRBJ1-3, with a tentative D call TRBD1 (6 bases). The V gene's germline CDR1 is MGHRA and CDR2 YSYEKL. The CDR3 covers 20 residues. The V gene lost 1 base and the J gene lost 0 bases, with 22 bases spanning the gap.

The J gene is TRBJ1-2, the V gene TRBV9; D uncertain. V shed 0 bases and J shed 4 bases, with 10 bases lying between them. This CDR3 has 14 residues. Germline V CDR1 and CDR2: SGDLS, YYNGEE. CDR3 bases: TGTGCCAGCAGCGTAGTTGGGGTTGCCTATGGCTACACCTTC. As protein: CASSVVGVAYGYTF.

The CDR3 DNA reads TGCAGCGTTGACGAGGCTGACGGAGATACGCAGTATTTT. Translation gives CSVDEADGDTQYF. The chain couples TRBV29-1 to TRBJ2-3; no clear D gene. The CDR3 totals 13 residues. V lost 3 bases and J lost 5, with 12 bases in between. The V gene's germline CDR1 is SQVTM and CDR2 ANQGSEA.

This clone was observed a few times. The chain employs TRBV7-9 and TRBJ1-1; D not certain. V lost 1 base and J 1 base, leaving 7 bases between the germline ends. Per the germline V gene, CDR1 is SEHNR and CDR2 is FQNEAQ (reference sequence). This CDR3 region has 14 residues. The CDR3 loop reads CASSLGYKNTEAFF. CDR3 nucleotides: TGTGCCAGCAGCTTAGGTTACAAGAACACTGAAGCTTTCTTT.

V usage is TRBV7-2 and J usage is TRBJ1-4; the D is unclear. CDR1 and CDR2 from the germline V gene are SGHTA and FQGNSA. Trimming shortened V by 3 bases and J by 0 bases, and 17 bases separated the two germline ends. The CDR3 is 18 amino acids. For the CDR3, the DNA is TGTGCCAGCAGCTTGAGGCAGGCACTCACCTCAACTAATGAAAAACTGTTTTTT. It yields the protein CASSLRQALTSTNEKLFF.

CDR3 nucleotide sequence: TGTGCCAGCAGCGTTCAGGGGCAGGATAATGAAAAACTGTTTTTT. Its translation is CASSVQGQDNEKLFF. V is TRBV9 and J is TRBJ1-4, with D possibly being TRBD1 (6 bases). The V gene's germline CDR1 is SGDLS and CDR2 YYNGEE. The CDR3 runs 15 residues. Trimming cost V 2 bases and J 4 bases, with 12 bases left between them.

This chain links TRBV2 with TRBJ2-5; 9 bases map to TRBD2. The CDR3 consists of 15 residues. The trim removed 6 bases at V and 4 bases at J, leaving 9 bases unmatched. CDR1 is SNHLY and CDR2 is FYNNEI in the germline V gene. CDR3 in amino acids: CASRWAGGPPETQYF. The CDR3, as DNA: TGTGCCAGCAGATGGGCGGGGGGGCCCCCAGAGACCCAGTACTTC.

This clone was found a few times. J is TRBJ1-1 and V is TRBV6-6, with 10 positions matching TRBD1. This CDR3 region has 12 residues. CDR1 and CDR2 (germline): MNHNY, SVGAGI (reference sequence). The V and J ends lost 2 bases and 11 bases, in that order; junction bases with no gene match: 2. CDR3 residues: CASSYVGQGAFF. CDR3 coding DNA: TGTGCCAGCAGTTACGTGGGACAGGGGGCTTTCTTT.

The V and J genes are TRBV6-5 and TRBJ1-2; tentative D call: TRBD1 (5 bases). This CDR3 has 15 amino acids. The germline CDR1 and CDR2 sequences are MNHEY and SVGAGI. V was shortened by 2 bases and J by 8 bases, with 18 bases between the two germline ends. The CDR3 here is CASSYGRAGSGGYTF. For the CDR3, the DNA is TGTGCCAGCAGTTACGGTCGGGCAGGGTCTGGCGGCTACACCTTC.

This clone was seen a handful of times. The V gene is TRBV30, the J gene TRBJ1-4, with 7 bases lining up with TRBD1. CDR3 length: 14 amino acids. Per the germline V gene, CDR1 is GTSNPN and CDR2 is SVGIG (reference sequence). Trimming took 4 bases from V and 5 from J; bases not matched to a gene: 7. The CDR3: CAWTKGTVNEKLFF. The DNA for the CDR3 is TGTGCCTGGACCAAAGGGACAGTGAATGAAAAACTGTTTTTT.

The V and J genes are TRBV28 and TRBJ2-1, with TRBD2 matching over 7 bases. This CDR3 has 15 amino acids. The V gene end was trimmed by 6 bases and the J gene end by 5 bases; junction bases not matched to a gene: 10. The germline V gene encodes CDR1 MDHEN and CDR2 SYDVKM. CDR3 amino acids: CASSSPTAGDNEQFF. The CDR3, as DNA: TGTGCCAGCAGCTCCCCCACGGCGGGGGACAATGAGCAGTTCTTC.

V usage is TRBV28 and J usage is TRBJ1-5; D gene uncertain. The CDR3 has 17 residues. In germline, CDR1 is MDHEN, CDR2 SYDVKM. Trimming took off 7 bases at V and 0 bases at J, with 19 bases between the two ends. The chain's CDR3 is CASTGGLTPYSNQPQHF. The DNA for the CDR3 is TGTGCCAGCACCGGCGGATTGACACCCTATAGCAATCAGCCCCAGCATTTT.

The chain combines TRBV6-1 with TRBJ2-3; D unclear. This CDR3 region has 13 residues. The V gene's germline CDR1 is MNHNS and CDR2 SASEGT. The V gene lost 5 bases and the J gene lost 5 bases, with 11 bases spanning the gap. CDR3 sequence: CASSKDPRDTQYF. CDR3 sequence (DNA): TGTGCCAGCAGTAAGGATCCACGAGATACGCAGTATTTT.

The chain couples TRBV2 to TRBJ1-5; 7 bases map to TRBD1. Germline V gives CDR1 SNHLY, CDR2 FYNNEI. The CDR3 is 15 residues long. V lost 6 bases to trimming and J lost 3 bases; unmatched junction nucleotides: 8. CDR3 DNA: TGTGCCAGCAGCCCTACAAGGGGGCCCAATCAGCCCCAGCATTTT. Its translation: CASSPTRGPNQPQHF.

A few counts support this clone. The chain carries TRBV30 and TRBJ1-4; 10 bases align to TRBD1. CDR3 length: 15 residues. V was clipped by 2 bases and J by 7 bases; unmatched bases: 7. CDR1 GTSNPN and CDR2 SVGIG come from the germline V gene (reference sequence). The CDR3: CAWSRDRGLVEKLFF. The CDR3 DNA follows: TGTGCCTGGAGTCGCGACAGGGGGCTAGTTGAAAAACTGTTTTTT.